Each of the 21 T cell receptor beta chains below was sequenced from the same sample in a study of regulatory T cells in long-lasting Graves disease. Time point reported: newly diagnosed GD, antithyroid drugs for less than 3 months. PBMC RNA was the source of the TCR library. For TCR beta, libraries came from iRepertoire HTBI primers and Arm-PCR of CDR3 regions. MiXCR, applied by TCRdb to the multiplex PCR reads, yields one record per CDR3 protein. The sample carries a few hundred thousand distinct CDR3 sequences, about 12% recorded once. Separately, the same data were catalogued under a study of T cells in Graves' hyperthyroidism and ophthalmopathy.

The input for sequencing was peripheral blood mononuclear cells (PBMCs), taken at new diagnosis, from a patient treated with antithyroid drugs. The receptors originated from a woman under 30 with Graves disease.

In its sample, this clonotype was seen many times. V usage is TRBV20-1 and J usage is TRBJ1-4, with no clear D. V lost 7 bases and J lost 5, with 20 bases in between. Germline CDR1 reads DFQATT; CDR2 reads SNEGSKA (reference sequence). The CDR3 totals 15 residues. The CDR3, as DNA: TGCAGTGGCACGGACGGACCCCGATGGAATGAAAAACTGTTTTTT. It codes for CSGTDGPRWNEKLFF.

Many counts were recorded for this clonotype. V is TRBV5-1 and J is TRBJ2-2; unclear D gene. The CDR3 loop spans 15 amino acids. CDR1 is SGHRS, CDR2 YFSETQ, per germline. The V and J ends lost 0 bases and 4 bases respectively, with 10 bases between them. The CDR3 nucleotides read TGCGCCAGCAGCTTGGAAGGGTCATTCACCGGGGAGCTGTTTTTT. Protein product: CASSLEGSFTGELFF.

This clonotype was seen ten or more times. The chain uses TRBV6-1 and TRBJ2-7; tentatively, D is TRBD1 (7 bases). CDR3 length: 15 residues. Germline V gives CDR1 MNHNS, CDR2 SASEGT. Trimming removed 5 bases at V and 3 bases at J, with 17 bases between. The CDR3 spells CASSTDRVGSYEQYV. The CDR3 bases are TGTGCCAGCAGTACCGACAGGGTCGGGAGCTACGAGCAGTACGTC.

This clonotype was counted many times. CDR3 residues: CASSEPGTGDEKLFF. CDR3 coding DNA: TGTGCCAGCAGTGAACCCGGGACAGGGGACGAAAAACTGTTTTTT. The chain couples TRBV6-1 to TRBJ1-4, with 10 bases aligning to TRBD1. The CDR3 is 15 residues long. V lost 2 bases, J lost 8 bases, and 5 bases stayed unmatched. Germline-derived CDR1 and CDR2 are MNHNS and SASEGT.

The CDR3, as DNA: TGTGCCAGCAGTTCACCGGGACTAGTGGCGGATACGCAGTATTTT. Translating it yields CASSSPGLVADTQYF. J is TRBJ2-3 and V is TRBV28; TRBD2 agrees at 8 bases. CDR3 length: 15 amino acids. After removal of 4 bases from V and 6 bases from J, the junction contained 9 bases not matched to a gene. The germline CDR1 and CDR2 sequences are MDHEN and SYDVKM. Together with reference TRBV28 and TRBJ2-3, the CDR3 gives the full variable domain: DVKVTQSSRYLVKRTGEKVFLECVQDMDHENMFWYRQDPGLGLRLIYFSYDVKMKEKGDIPEGYSVSREKKERFSLILESASTNQTSMYLCASSSPGLVADTQYFGPGTRLTVL.

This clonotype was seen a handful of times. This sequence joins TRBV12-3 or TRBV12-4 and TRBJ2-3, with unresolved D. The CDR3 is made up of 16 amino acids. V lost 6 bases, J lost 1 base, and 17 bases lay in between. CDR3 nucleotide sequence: TGTGCCAGCAGCCAACCGCCACAGTTCCGCACAGATACGCAGTATTTT. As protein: CASSQPPQFRTDTQYF.

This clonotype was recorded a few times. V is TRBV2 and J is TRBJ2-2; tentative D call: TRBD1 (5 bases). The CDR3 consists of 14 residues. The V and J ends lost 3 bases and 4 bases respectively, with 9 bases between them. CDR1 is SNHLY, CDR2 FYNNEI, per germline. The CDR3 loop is CASSDDRVTGELFF. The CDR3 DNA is TGTGCCAGCAGTGACGACAGAGTCACCGGGGAGCTGTTTTTT.

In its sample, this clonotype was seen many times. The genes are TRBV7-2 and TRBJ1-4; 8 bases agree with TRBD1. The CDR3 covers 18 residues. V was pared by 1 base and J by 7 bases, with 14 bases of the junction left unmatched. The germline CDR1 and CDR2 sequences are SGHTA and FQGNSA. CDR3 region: CASSLVPDRGFNREKLFF. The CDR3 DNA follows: TGTGCCAGCAGCTTAGTTCCAGACAGGGGCTTCAACCGTGAAAAACTGTTTTTT.

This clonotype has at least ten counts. The CDR3 spells CASTTEFVRGYGYTF. CDR3 in DNA: TGTGCCAGCACCACCGAGTTCGTCCGGGGCTATGGCTACACCTTC. The chain links TRBV12-3 or TRBV12-4 to TRBJ1-2, with no clear D. The CDR3 extends over 15 amino acids. Trimming removed 7 bases from V and 4 bases from J, with 19 bases in between.

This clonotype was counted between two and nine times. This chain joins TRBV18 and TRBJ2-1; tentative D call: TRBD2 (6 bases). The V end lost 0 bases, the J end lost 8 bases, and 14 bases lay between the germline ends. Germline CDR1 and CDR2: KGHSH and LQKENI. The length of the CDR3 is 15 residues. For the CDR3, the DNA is TGTGCCAGCTCACCACCGTTCGGGAGTCTGGATGAGCAGTTCTTC. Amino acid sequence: CASSPPFGSLDEQFF.

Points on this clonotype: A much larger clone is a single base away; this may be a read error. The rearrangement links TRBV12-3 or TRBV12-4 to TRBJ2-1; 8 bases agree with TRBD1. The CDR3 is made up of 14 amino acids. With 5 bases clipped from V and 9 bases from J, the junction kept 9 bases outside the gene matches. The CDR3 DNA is TGTGCCAGCAGTCCGGGCAGGGGGCAAGGTGAGCAGTTCTTC. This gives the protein CASSPGRGQGEQFF.

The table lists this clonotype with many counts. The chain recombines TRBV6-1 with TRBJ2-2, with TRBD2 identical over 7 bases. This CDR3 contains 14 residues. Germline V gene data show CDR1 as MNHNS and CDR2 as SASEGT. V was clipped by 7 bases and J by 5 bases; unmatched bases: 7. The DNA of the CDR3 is TGTGCCAGCAAAGGAGCGGGGAAGACCGGGGAGCTGTTTTTT. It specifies CASKGAGKTGELFF.

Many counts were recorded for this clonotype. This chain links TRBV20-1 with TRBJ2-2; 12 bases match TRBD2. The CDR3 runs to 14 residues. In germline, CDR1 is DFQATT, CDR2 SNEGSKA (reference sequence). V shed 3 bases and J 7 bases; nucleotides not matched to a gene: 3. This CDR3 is CSARTSGGVGELFF. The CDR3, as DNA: TGCAGTGCTAGGACTAGCGGGGGAGTCGGGGAGCTGTTTTTT.

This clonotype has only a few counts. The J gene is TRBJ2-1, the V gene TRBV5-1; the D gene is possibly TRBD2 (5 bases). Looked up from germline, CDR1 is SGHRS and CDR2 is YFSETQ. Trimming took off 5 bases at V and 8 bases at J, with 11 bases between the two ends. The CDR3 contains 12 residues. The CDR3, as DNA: TGCGCCAGCAGGTTAGCGATAGATGAGCAGTTCTTC. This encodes CASRLAIDEQFF.

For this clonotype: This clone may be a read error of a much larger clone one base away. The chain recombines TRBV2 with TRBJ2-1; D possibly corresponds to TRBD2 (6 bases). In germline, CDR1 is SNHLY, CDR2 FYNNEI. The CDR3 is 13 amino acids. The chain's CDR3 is CASRVAAYYEQFF. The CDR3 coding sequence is TGTGCCAGCAGGGTAGCGGCCTACTATGAGCAGTTCTTC.

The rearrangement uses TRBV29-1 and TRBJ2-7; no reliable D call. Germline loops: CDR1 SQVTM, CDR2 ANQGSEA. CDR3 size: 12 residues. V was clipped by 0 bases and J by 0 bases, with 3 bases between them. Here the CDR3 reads CSVEDGSYEQYV. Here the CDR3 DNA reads TGCAGCGTTGAAGATGGCTCCTACGAGCAGTACGTC.

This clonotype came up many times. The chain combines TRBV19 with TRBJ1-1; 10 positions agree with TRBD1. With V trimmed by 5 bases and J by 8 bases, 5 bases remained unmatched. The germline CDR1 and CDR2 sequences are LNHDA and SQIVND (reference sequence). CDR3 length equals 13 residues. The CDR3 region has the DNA TGTGCCAGTAGTCAGACAGGGGGCCTCGAAGCTTTCTTT. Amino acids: CASSQTGGLEAFF.

The CDR3 region is CSAREGKGRDRSPLHF. The CDR3 nucleotides are TGCAGTGCTAGAGAGGGGAAGGGGCGCGATAGATCACCCCTCCACTTT. The chain employs TRBV20-1 and TRBJ1-6, with D possibly matching TRBD1 (5 bases). Per germline, CDR1 DFQATT and CDR2 SNEGSKA (reference sequence). The CDR3 has 16 amino acids. Trimming shortened V by 0 bases and J by 10 bases, and 19 bases separated the two germline ends.

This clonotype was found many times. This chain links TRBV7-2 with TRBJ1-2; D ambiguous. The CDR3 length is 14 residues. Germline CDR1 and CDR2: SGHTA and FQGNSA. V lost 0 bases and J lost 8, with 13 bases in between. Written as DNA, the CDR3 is TGTGCCAGCAGCTTAGCGCTAGGCCCGAGGGGCTACACCTTC. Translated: CASSLALGPRGYTF.

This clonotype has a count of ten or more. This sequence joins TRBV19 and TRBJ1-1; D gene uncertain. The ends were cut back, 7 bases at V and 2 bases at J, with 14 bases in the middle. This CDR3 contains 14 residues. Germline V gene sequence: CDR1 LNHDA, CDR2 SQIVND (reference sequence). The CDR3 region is CASTPTVVNTEAFF. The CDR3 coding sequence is TGTGCCAGTACCCCGACGGTGGTAAACACTGAAGCTTTCTTT.

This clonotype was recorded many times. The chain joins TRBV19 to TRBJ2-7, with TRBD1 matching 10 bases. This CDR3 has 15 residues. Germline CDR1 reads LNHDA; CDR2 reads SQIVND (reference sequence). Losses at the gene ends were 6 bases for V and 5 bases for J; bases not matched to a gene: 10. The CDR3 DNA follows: TGTGCCAGTAGACACACCGGGACAGGGGCCGACGAGCAGTACTTC. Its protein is CASRHTGTGADEQYF.